Presented here are 9 T cell receptor beta chains from one specimen sequenced in a study of Ad26.COV2.S vaccination and SARS-CoV-2 variants. Treatment denoted: around 19 received Ad26.COV2.S at low or high dose, single or two shots; about five received placebo; per-sample allocation not given. Sampling occurred on day 63 after the first vaccine or placebo injection. The method was immunoSEQ multiplex PCR; TCRdb's version includes in-frame clones alone and lacks a portion of them. The sample shows approximately 480,000 clones, roughly 85% of them seen only once. The sequences come from peripheral blood, collected in a trial of Ad26.COV2.S vaccine versus placebo. The receptors derive from a person between 18 and 65 years old who received the Ad26.COV2.S COVID-19 vaccine or a placebo.

J is TRBJ2-7 and V is TRBV5-4; the match to TRBD2 covers 14 bases. CDR3 length: 18 amino acids. The germline V gene encodes CDR1 SGHNT and CDR2 YYREEE (reference sequence). V lost 3 bases, J lost 3 bases, and 11 bases stayed unmatched. Here the CDR3 DNA reads TGTGCCAGCAGCTCTTTCGGGGGACTAGCGGGAGAGGACTACGAGCAGTACTTC. It is translated as CASSSFGGLAGEDYEQYF.

The chain recombines TRBV7-2 with TRBJ1-5, with unresolved D. V lost 5 bases and J 4 bases, leaving 15 bases between the germline ends. This CDR3 has 15 amino acids. The germline gives CDR1 SGHTA, CDR2 FQGNSA. The CDR3 is CASSPGWAANQPQHF. The DNA for the CDR3 is TGTGCCAGCAGCCCCGGCTGGGCAGCAAATCAGCCCCAGCATTTT.

The V and J genes are TRBV6-5 and TRBJ1-1, with TRBD1 matching over 7 bases. V was pared by 5 bases and J by 1 base, with 4 bases of the junction left unmatched. Germline V gene lookup returns CDR1 MNHEY and CDR2 SVGAGI. CDR3 size: 14 residues. CDR3 DNA sequence: TGTGCCAGCAGTCGGACAGGCTCGAACACTGAAGCTTTCTTT. Residues: CASSRTGSNTEAFF.

V is TRBV24-1 and J is TRBJ1-4, with TRBD1 identical over 8 bases. V was clipped by 2 bases and J by 8 bases; unmatched bases: 6. From germline, CDR1 is KGHDR and CDR2 SFDVKD. This CDR3 comprises 15 residues. The CDR3 DNA reads TGTGCCACCAGTGATTCAGGGGGCTTTCAAGAAAAACTGTTTTTT. Protein sequence: CATSDSGGFQEKLFF.

In DNA, the CDR3 is TGTGCCAGCTCACCGAAACTAGCTGACACAGATACGCAGTATTTT. Encoded protein: CASSPKLADTDTQYF. The V gene is TRBV18, the J gene TRBJ2-3, with D possibly TRBD2 on 6 matching bases. V was pared by 3 bases and J by 2 bases, with 12 bases between. Germline V CDR1 and CDR2: KGHSH, LQKENI. The CDR3 is made up of 15 amino acids.

This clone came up a few times. The chain recombines TRBV6-6 with TRBJ1-1, with 12 bases matching TRBD1. CDR1 and CDR2 from the germline V gene are MNHNY and SVGAGI (reference sequence). The CDR3 has 14 amino acids. J lost 6 bases, V lost 6 bases, and 5 bases had no gene match. CDR3 in amino acids: CASSPGTGGSEAFF. CDR3 DNA: TGTGCCAGCAGCCCCGGGACAGGGGGCTCTGAAGCTTTCTTT.

The V call is TRBV12-5, the J call TRBJ2-3; weak D call: TRBD1 (6 bases). The CDR3 spans 16 residues. Germline assignment: CDR1 LGHNT and CDR2 FRNRAP. Trimming took 7 bases from V and 2 from J, leaving 19 bases between them. The CDR3 nucleotides are TGTGCTAGTGCCAAAGGTCTGGGGGCTTACACAGATACGCAGTATTTT. Translated, it gives CASAKGLGAYTDTQYF.

The chain joins TRBV19 to TRBJ1-3, with D possibly TRBD1 on 5 matching bases. The V end was cut by 0 bases, the J end by 4 bases, with 7 bases between. Germline V CDR1 and CDR2: LNHDA, SQIVND (reference sequence). The CDR3 has 14 amino acids. CDR3: CASSIDGAGNTIYF. The DNA for the CDR3 is TGTGCCAGTAGTATAGACGGGGCCGGAAACACCATATATTTT.

In its sample, this clone was seen a few times. This chain connects TRBV10-1 to TRBJ2-1, with D unresolved. CDR1 is WNHNN and CDR2 is SYGVQD in the germline V gene (reference sequence). Trimming cost V 5 bases and J 10 bases, with 3 bases left between them. The length of the CDR3 is 9 residues. CDR3 in amino acids: CASSREQFF. The CDR3, as DNA: TGCGCCAGCAGTCGGGAGCAGTTCTTC.